Following are 14 T cell receptor beta chains from one sample sequenced in a study of blood T cell repertoires in COVID-19. Produced via immunoSEQ multiplex PCR; TCRdb's table is partial and in-frame only. The sample has approximately 180,000 clones; more than 80% are singletons. Sequenced: peripheral blood. These receptors came from a woman older than 75 with COVID-19, enrolled during active disease.

The chain joins TRBV6-4 to TRBJ1-4; D not certain. Germline-derived CDR1 and CDR2 are MRHNA and SNTAGT. CDR3 size: 14 residues. Trimming took off 2 bases at V and 8 bases at J, with 12 bases between the two ends. The CDR3 sequence is CASSDLGRIEKLFF. The CDR3, as DNA: TGTGCCAGCAGTGACCTTGGGAGGATAGAAAAACTGTTTTTT.

This chain connects TRBV5-1 to TRBJ2-1; 11 nucleotides line up with TRBD2. Losses at the gene ends were 1 base for V and 6 bases for J; bases not matched to a gene: 6. Germline V gives CDR1 SGHRS, CDR2 YFSETQ. The length of the CDR3 is 16 residues. CDR3 DNA sequence: TGCGCCAGCAGCTTGACACTAGCGGGAGACCTCAATGAGCAGTTCTTC. Residues: CASSLTLAGDLNEQFF.

This chain uses TRBV2 with TRBJ2-7, with TRBD1 matching over 9 bases. The CDR3 is made up of 12 amino acids. V was pared by 6 bases and J by 7 bases, with 4 bases of the junction left unmatched. CDR1 and CDR2 from the germline V gene are SNHLY and FYNNEI. The CDR3 loop is CASSGTGWEQYF. The CDR3 nucleotides are TGTGCCAGCAGCGGGACAGGGTGGGAGCAGTACTTC. Full variable domain (remainder filled in from reference TRBV2 and TRBJ2-7): EPEVTQTPSHQVTQMGQEVILRCVPISNHLYFYWYRQILGQKVEFLVSFYNNEISEKSEIFDDQFSVERPDGSNFTLKIRSTKLEDSAMYFCASSGTGWEQYFGPGTRLTVT.

The CDR3 sequence: CASSGTGSGLATNEKLFF. Written as DNA, the CDR3 is TGTGCCAGCAGTGGTACAGGGAGTGGACTTGCAACTAATGAAAAACTGTTTTTT. V gene TRBV2 combines with J gene TRBJ1-4; the D gene is possibly TRBD1 (6 bases). Germline V gives CDR1 SNHLY, CDR2 FYNNEI. The CDR3 has 18 amino acids. Deletions cut 4 bases from V and 0 bases from J, with 18 bases between.

The CDR3 sequence: CASSPGTGETDTQYF. The CDR3 region has the DNA TGTGCCAGCAGCCCCGGGACAGGGGAGACAGATACGCAGTATTTT. This sequence joins TRBV5-6 and TRBJ2-3, with 10 bases fitting TRBD1. The V and J ends lost 4 bases and 3 bases, in that order; junction bases with no gene match: 5. The CDR3 runs to 15 residues. The germline CDR1 and CDR2 sequences are SGHDT and YYEEEE.

This clone was found once. The rearrangement links TRBV7-6 to TRBJ1-2; a weak D match, TRBD1 (6 bases). The CDR3 spans 16 residues. The germline V gene has CDR1 SGHVS and CDR2 FNYEAQ. V lost 0 bases and J lost 4, with 15 bases in between. The CDR3 is CASSLAGGAVPYGYTF. Here the CDR3 DNA reads TGTGCCAGCAGCTTAGCCGGGGGGGCGGTTCCCTATGGCTACACCTTC.

CDR3 coding DNA: TGTGCCAGCAGTTTATCGGACGGGATCGAGCCCCAGCATTTT. It codes for CASSLSDGIEPQHF. The chain has TRBV27 and TRBJ1-5; no clear D gene. V lost 0 bases, J lost 8 bases, and 11 bases lay in between. The germline gives CDR1 MNHEY, CDR2 SMNVEV (reference sequence). The CDR3 runs 14 residues.

This rearrangement joins TRBV19 to TRBJ2-1, with 7 bases lining up with TRBD2. This CDR3 contains 15 residues. Germline V gives CDR1 LNHDA, CDR2 SQIVND (reference sequence). Trimming at V came to 8 bases and at J to 2 bases, leaving 9 bases not matched to a gene. CDR3 region: CASAPTSAAYNEQFF. The CDR3 DNA reads TGTGCCAGTGCCCCCACTAGCGCTGCCTACAATGAGCAGTTCTTC.

The chain links TRBV30 to TRBJ1-1, with a possible D match to TRBD1 (5 bases). The germline V gene has CDR1 GTSNPN and CDR2 SVGIG (reference sequence). V was clipped by 2 bases and J by 1 base, with 11 bases between them. CDR3 size: 14 residues. The CDR3 DNA sequence: TGTGCCTGGAGTAACAGGTTTAAGAACACTGAAGCTTTCTTT. This codes for CAWSNRFKNTEAFF.

This chain joins TRBV4-1 and TRBJ1-2; the D gene is possibly TRBD1 (6 bases). V lost 3 bases, J lost 3 bases, and 17 bases lay in between. The CDR3 loop spans 16 amino acids. Germline CDR1 reads MGHRA; CDR2 reads YSYEKL. The CDR3 nucleotides read TGCGCCAGCAGCCACGCCGGACAGAGGGGCTACTATGGCTACACCTTC. This codes for CASSHAGQRGYYGYTF.

The chain couples TRBV5-1 to TRBJ2-2; perhaps TRBD2 as D (5 bases). The CDR3 is made up of 13 amino acids. Germline loops: CDR1 SGHRS, CDR2 YFSETQ. The ends were cut back, 4 bases at V and 7 bases at J, with 11 bases in the middle. DNA for the CDR3: TGCGCCAGCAGCCCCCGGGGTGACGGGGAGCTGTTTTTT. Amino acid sequence: CASSPRGDGELFF.

CDR3 region: CASSPGTTTQETQYF. The CDR3 bases are TGTGCCAGCAGTCCCGGGACAACCACTCAAGAGACCCAGTACTTC. The rearrangement uses TRBV5-6 and TRBJ2-5; a weak D match, TRBD1 (6 bases). Trimming removed 5 bases at V and 2 bases at J, with 16 bases between. Germline CDR1 reads SGHDT; CDR2 reads YYEEEE. CDR3 length equals 15 residues. The full variable domain, its missing parts supplied by reference TRBV5-6 and TRBJ2-5, is DAGVTQSPTHLIKTRGQQVTLRCSPKSGHDTVSWYQQALGQGPQFIFQYYEEEERQRGNFPDRFSGHQFPNYSSELNVNALLLGDSALYLCASSPGTTTQETQYFGPGTRLLVL.

CDR3 in DNA: TGTGCCAGCAGCCCCGGGGACAGGTGGAACACTGAAGCTTTCTTT. It specifies CASSPGDRWNTEAFF. The chain combines TRBV4-2 with TRBJ1-1; 8 bases fit TRBD1. The CDR3 spans 15 residues. Germline V gene data show CDR1 as LGHNA and CDR2 as YNFKEQ. The J segment lost 1 base and the V segment lost 4 bases, leaving 5 bases of the junction unmatched.

The chain joins TRBV5-8 to TRBJ1-2; possibly TRBD1 for D (6 bases). V was clipped by 2 bases and J by 4 bases, with 12 bases between them. Germline CDR1 and CDR2: SGHTS and YDEGEE. The CDR3 consists of 14 residues. The CDR3 reads CASSLPGTPYGYTF. CDR3 sequence (DNA): TGTGCCAGCAGCTTACCCGGGACACCCTATGGCTACACCTTC.